These 5 T cell receptor beta chains were all obtained from the same sample, sequenced in a study of blood T cell repertoires in COVID-19. Clones were read by immunoSEQ multiplex PCR, and TCRdb kept only the in-frame ones, dropping some. This table has fewer than 130,000 clones, 72% appearing once. Sequenced sample: peripheral blood. Source of these receptors: a woman in her sixties with acute or convalescent COVID-19.

The CDR3: CASSIGQINTGELFF. CDR3 bases: TGTGCCAGTAGTATCGGACAGATTAACACCGGGGAGCTGTTTTTT. The V call is TRBV19, the J call TRBJ2-2; possibly TRBD1 for D (6 bases). V lost 3 bases, J lost 2 bases, and 10 bases lay in between. The germline V gene has CDR1 LNHDA and CDR2 SQIVND (reference sequence). This CDR3 comprises 15 residues.

CDR3 DNA sequence: TGTGCCAGCAGTTTTGGGGGGACCTACGAGCAGTACTTC. Translation gives CASSFGGTYEQYF. The rearrangement joins TRBV28 to TRBJ2-7, with a weak D call TRBD2 (6 bases). Trimming removed 3 bases from V and 2 bases from J, with 8 bases in between. Germline V gene lookup returns CDR1 MDHEN and CDR2 SYDVKM. This CDR3 spans 13 amino acids. The full variable domain, completed using reference TRBV28 and TRBJ2-7, is DVKVTQSSRYLVKRTGEKVFLECVQDMDHENMFWYRQDPGLGLRLIYFSYDVKMKEKGDIPEGYSVSREKKERFSLILESASTNQTSMYLCASSFGGTYEQYFGPGTRLTVT.

The chain employs TRBV10-3 and TRBJ2-7, with TRBD1 matching 10 bases. V lost 10 bases and J lost 4; bases outside the gene matches: 7. This CDR3 is 13 amino acids long. Germline V gene data show CDR1 as ENHRY and CDR2 as SYGVKD. Written as DNA, the CDR3 is TGTGCCAGCAGACAGGGGGCCCCTTACGAGCAGTACTTC. Translation: CASRQGAPYEQYF.

The chain joins TRBV7-9 to TRBJ2-1, with TRBD2 matching over 13 bases. Germline V gene data show CDR1 as SEHNR and CDR2 as FQNEAQ (reference sequence). J gave up 7 bases and V 1 base, and 4 bases lay outside the gene matches. This CDR3 comprises 16 residues. The CDR3: CASSLETSGGPNEQFF. The CDR3 nucleotides are TGTGCCAGCAGCTTAGAGACTAGCGGGGGGCCTAATGAGCAGTTCTTC.

The CDR3 DNA reads TGCGCCAGCAGCCGAACTCGCAGTGCGGAACCTGGCTACACCTTC. Translating gives CASSRTRSAEPGYTF. V usage is TRBV5-1 and J usage is TRBJ1-2; D uncertain. The CDR3 consists of 15 residues. Trimming cost V 4 bases and J 7 bases, with 20 bases left between them. Germline CDR1 is SGHRS and CDR2 is YFSETQ.